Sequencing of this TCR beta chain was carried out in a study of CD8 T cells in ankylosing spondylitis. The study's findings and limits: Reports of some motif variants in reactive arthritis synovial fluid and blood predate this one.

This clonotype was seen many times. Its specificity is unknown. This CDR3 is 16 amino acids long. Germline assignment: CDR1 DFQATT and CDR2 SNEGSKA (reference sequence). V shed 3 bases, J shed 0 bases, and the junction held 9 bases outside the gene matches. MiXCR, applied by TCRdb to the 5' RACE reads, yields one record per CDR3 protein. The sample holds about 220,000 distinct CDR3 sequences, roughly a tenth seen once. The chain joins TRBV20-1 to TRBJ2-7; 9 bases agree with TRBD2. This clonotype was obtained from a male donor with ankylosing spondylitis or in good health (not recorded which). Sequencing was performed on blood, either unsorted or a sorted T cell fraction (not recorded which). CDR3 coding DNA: TGCAGTGCTAGTATTCAGCGGGGGGCCCGCTCCTACGAGCAGTACTTC. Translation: CSASIQRGARSYEQYF.